A selection of T cell receptor beta chains follows, all from one sample in a study of OX40 agonist ivuxolimab in advanced cancers. Clones were sequenced by immunoSEQ multiplex PCR, and TCRdb holds only the in-frame ones, with some missing. The sample includes about 83,000 clones, over 80% of them seen just once. The material sequenced was CD4+ or CD8+ T cells sorted from blood, taken in a trial of the OX40 agonist ivuxolimab. All receptors come from an adult with an advanced solid tumor such as melanoma, head and neck, liver or kidney cancer. Each CDR3 is given with its conserved first and last residue. D genes are given only for firm matches. Some rows have no size entry. The others give once, few or many, or a class for an expanded clone.

J: TRBJ1-1; V: TRBV6-7; D: .; size: .; DNA: TGTGCCACAACTAGCCTCACTGAAGCTTTCTTT; CDR3: CATTSLTEAFF
J: TRBJ2-7; V: TRBV7-9; D: .; size: .; DNA: TGTGCCAGCAGCGAACAGGGCCTTTCCTACGAGCAGTACTTC; CDR3: CASSEQGLSYEQYF
J: TRBJ1-2; V: TRBV7-8; D: TRBD1; size: once; DNA: TGTGCCAGCAGCCTCACAGGGGGCGTTGGCTACACCTTC; CDR3: CASSLTGGVGYTF
J: TRBJ2-3; V: TRBV7-9; D: TRBD2; size: once; DNA: TGTGCCAGCAGCCTCGGGACTAGCGGGAGGCCGTGGTCTGGAGATACGCAGTATTTT; CDR3: CASSLGTSGRPWSGDTQYF
J: TRBJ2-5; V: TRBV6-6; D: TRBD1; size: .; DNA: TGTGCCAGCAGTTACCCACACCGGACAGGGGAGACCCAGTACTTC; CDR3: CASSYPHRTGETQYF
J: TRBJ2-5; V: TRBV4-1; D: TRBD2; size: once; DNA: TGCGCCAGCAGCCAAGGGACTAGCGGGTCCCAAGAGACCCAGTACTTC; CDR3: CASSQGTSGSQETQYF
J: TRBJ2-3; V: TRBV28; D: .; size: .; DNA: TGTGCCAGCACCCCCTTGGGGTCAGATACGCAGTATTTT; CDR3: CASTPLGSDTQYF
J: TRBJ2-5; V: TRBV5-4; D: TRBD2; size: .; DNA: TGTGCCAGCAGCTTAAGACTAGCGGGGTTGAGTCCCCAAGAGACCCAGTACTTC; CDR3: CASSLRLAGLSPQETQYF
J: TRBJ2-7; V: TRBV6-5; D: .; size: .; DNA: TGTGCCAGCAGGGAGTCCGCCTCCTACGAGCAGTACTTC; CDR3: CASRESASYEQYF
J: TRBJ1-1; V: TRBV5-1; D: .; size: .; DNA: TGCGCCAGCAGCTTGGTGGGGGATAGGACTGAAGCTTTCTTT; CDR3: CASSLVGDRTEAFF
J: TRBJ2-2; V: TRBV7-9; D: .; size: .; DNA: TGTGCCAGCAGCTCCCGAAGCGGAATAGAGGGGGAGCTGTTTTTT; CDR3: CASSSRSGIEGELFF
J: TRBJ1-6; V: TRBV6-1; D: TRBD1; size: few; DNA: TGTGCCAGCAGTCGGGACAGGGGGGATTCACCCCTCCACTTT; CDR3: CASSRDRGDSPLHF
J: TRBJ1-2; V: TRBV18; D: .; size: .; DNA: TGTGCCAGCTCACCACCGGGCAGGGGATCCTATGGCTACACCTTC; CDR3: CASSPPGRGSYGYTF
J: TRBJ2-3; V: TRBV28; D: .; size: .; DNA: TGTGCAAAGGGTCTGGCAGATAGCACAGATACGCAGTATTTT; CDR3: CAKGLADSTDTQYF
J: TRBJ2-7; V: TRBV27; D: TRBD2; size: .; DNA: TGTGCCAGCAGCCGTCAAGGGGCTAGCGGGTTCTCATCCTACGAGCAGTACTTC; CDR3: CASSRQGASGFSSYEQYF
J: TRBJ2-1; V: TRBV5-4; D: TRBD2; size: .; DNA: TGTGCCAGCAGCTTGCTAGCGGGGGCCTACAATGAGCAGTTCTTC; CDR3: CASSLLAGAYNEQFF
J: TRBJ2-7; V: TRBV5-1; D: .; size: .; DNA: TGCGCCAGCAGCTTCGGGGGCTACGAGCAGTACTTC; CDR3: CASSFGGYEQYF
J: TRBJ2-1; V: TRBV15; D: TRBD2; size: medium-sized; DNA: TGTGCCACCAGCATCCGGACTAGCGGGTATCGCCCCGATGAGCAGTTCTTC; CDR3: CATSIRTSGYRPDEQFF
J: TRBJ2-1; V: TRBV7-8; D: TRBD2; size: .; DNA: TGTGCCAGCAGCTTATCTAGCGGTTATGAGCAGTTCTTC; CDR3: CASSLSSGYEQFF
J: TRBJ2-3; V: TRBV10-3; D: .; size: .; DNA: TGTGCCATCACTGAAGGAGAGCGGGCCGGTCGAGGCACGCAGTATTTT; CDR3: CAITEGERAGRGTQYF
J: TRBJ1-2; V: TRBV4-2; D: .; size: .; DNA: TGTGCCAGCAGCCAAGATATCGACAGGTCCATCTATGGCTACACCTTC; CDR3: CASSQDIDRSIYGYTF
J: TRBJ2-4; V: TRBV18; D: TRBD2; size: .; DNA: TGTGCCAGCTCACGGCAGCGGGGGGAGAACATTCAGTACTTC; CDR3: CASSRQRGENIQYF
J: TRBJ1-4; V: TRBV7-9; D: .; size: .; DNA: TGTGCCAGCAGAGAGGTGGAGGGCCAAAAACTGTTTTTT; CDR3: CASREVEGQKLFF
J: TRBJ2-6; V: TRBV10-3; D: .; size: .; DNA: TGTGCCATCAGCACAGGGATCGTGCCTGGGGCCAACGTCCTGACTTTC; CDR3: CAISTGIVPGANVLTF
J: TRBJ2-5; V: TRBV4-2; D: .; size: few; DNA: TGTGCCAGCAGCCAGTTAAGGTGGCACCAAGAGACCCAGTACTTC; CDR3: CASSQLRWHQETQYF
J: TRBJ2-2; V: TRBV5-1; D: TRBD2; size: .; DNA: TGCGCCAGCGGCCTGAGCGGGAGGACAACCCCCGGGGAGCTGTTTTTT; CDR3: CASGLSGRTTPGELFF
J: TRBJ2-1; V: TRBV4-1; D: .; size: .; DNA: TGCGCCAGCAGCCGCGTGCCAGTCAATGAGCAGTTCTTC; CDR3: CASSRVPVNEQFF
J: TRBJ2-7; V: TRBV5-1; D: TRBD2; size: .; DNA: TGCGCCAGCAGCCCGACGGGGGGGACGTCCTACGAGCAGTACTTC; CDR3: CASSPTGGTSYEQYF
J: TRBJ2-4; V: TRBV19; D: TRBD2; size: once; DNA: TGTGCCAGTAGTATACGGGAGGGCCTTACGATCGGCAAAAACATTCAGTACTTC; CDR3: CASSIREGLTIGKNIQYF
J: TRBJ2-1; V: TRBV6-6; D: .; size: .; DNA: TGTGCCAGCACTCATCCTGGGGGGTCCTACAATGAGCAGTTCTTC; CDR3: CASTHPGGSYNEQFF
J: TRBJ2-2; V: TRBV5-1; D: TRBD2; size: .; DNA: TGCGCCAGCAGCTCACCTAGCGGGTTCAACACCGGGGAGCTGTTTTTT; CDR3: CASSSPSGFNTGELFF
J: TRBJ1-1; V: TRBV7-2; D: .; size: .; DNA: TGTGCCAGCAGCCCAAGTACAGGGAGGGACACTGAAGCTTTCTTT; CDR3: CASSPSTGRDTEAFF
J: TRBJ2-1; V: TRBV7-6; D: .; size: once; DNA: TGTGCCAGCAGCCCTAGACAGGACGGGGAGCAGTTCTTC; CDR3: CASSPRQDGEQFF
J: TRBJ1-6; V: TRBV2; D: TRBD1; size: .; DNA: TGTGCCAGCAGGCGCACAGGGGTAGAATTGAGTTCACCCCTCCACTTT; CDR3: CASRRTGVELSSPLHF
J: TRBJ2-5; V: TRBV19; D: TRBD1; size: .; DNA: TGTGCCAGTAGCCCGGGACAGGGGAAGCAAGAGACCCAGTACTTC; CDR3: CASSPGQGKQETQYF
J: TRBJ2-2; V: TRBV7-2; D: .; size: .; DNA: TGTGCCAGCAGCCCGGGCCCGGCCGACGGGGAGCTGTTTTTT; CDR3: CASSPGPADGELFF
J: TRBJ2-1; V: TRBV18; D: TRBD1; size: .; DNA: TGTGCCAGCTCACTACCGACAGGGGGGAATGAGCAGTTCTTC; CDR3: CASSLPTGGNEQFF
J: TRBJ1-1; V: TRBV11-3; D: TRBD1; size: .; DNA: TGTGCCAGCAGCCGCCGGGACAGCCTCACTGAAGCTTTCTTT; CDR3: CASSRRDSLTEAFF
J: TRBJ1-1; V: TRBV5-1; D: .; size: few; DNA: TGCGCCAGCAGTCCAAGGAGGGGCACTGAAGCTTTCTTT; CDR3: CASSPRRGTEAFF
J: TRBJ1-3; V: TRBV28; D: TRBD1; size: .; DNA: TGTGCCAGCAGTTTAGGGGACAGGGGCCACACCATATATTTT; CDR3: CASSLGDRGHTIYF
J: TRBJ1-5; V: TRBV18; D: .; size: .; DNA: TGTGCCAGCTCACCGATGGGGTTGGGCAATCAGCCCCAGCATTTT; CDR3: CASSPMGLGNQPQHF
J: TRBJ1-2; V: TRBV5-6; D: TRBD1; size: .; DNA: TGTGCCAGCAGCTTACCTCGGGACAGGGTGCATGGCTACACCTTC; CDR3: CASSLPRDRVHGYTF
J: TRBJ1-2; V: TRBV15; D: .; size: .; DNA: TGTGCCACCAGCAGAGCTGGGACAATTGAAGGCTACACCTTC; CDR3: CATSRAGTIEGYTF
J: TRBJ2-1; V: TRBV27; D: TRBD2; size: .; DNA: TGTGCCAGCAGTTTGGGTTGGGGCGGGACTACGGATGAGCAGTTCTTC; CDR3: CASSLGWGGTTDEQFF
J: TRBJ1-2; V: TRBV5-8; D: .; size: .; DNA: TGTGCCAGCAGCGAAAGGACGGCTAATAACCCCAGGGATGGCTACACCTTC; CDR3: CASSERTANNPRDGYTF
J: TRBJ1-2; V: TRBV5-5; D: .; size: .; DNA: TGTGCCAGCAGCTTGATGCAGGACTATGGCTACACCTTC; CDR3: CASSLMQDYGYTF
J: TRBJ2-5; V: TRBV5-4; D: TRBD2; size: .; DNA: TGTGCCAGCAGCTTAGCCGCGGGGGGGGTGGAGACCCAGTACTTC; CDR3: CASSLAAGGVETQYF
J: TRBJ2-7; V: TRBV27; D: .; size: .; DNA: TGTGCCGCGTTTAGCTACGAGCAGTACTTC; CDR3: CAAFSYEQYF
J: TRBJ2-7; V: TRBV5-3; D: TRBD2; size: .; DNA: TGTGCCAGAAGCCCCGGGGGGGGAGCCTACGAGCAGTACTTC; CDR3: CARSPGGGAYEQYF
J: TRBJ1-2; V: TRBV7-9; D: .; size: .; DNA: TGTGCCAGCAGCCCTCGGGCGTTACATGACTATGGCTACACCTTC; CDR3: CASSPRALHDYGYTF